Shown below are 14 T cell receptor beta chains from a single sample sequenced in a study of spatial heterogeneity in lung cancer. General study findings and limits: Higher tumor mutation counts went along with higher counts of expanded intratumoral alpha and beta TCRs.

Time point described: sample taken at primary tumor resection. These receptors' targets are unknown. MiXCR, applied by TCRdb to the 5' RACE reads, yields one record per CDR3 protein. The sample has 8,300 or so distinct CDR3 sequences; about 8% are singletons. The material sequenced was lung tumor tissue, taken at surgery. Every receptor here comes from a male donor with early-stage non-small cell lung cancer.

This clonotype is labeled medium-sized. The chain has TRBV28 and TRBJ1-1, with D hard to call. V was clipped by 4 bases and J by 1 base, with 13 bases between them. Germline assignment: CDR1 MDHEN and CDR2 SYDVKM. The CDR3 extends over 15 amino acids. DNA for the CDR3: TGTGCCAGCAGTTCCACACGGGCGGAGAACACTGAAGCTTTCTTT. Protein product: CASSSTRAENTEAFF.

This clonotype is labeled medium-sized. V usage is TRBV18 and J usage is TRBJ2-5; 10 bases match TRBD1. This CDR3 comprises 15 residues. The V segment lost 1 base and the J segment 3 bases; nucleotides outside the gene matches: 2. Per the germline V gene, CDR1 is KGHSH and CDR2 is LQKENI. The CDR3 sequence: CASSPRQGAEETQYF. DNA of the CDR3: TGTGCCAGCTCACCACGACAGGGGGCAGAAGAGACCCAGTACTTC.

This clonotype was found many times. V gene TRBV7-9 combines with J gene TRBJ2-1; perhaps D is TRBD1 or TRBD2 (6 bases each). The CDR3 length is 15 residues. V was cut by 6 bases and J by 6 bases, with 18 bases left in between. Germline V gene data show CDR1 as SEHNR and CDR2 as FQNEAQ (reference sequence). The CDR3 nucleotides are TGTGCCAGCAGTGCACTATTCGGGGGCGCCAATGAGCAGTTCTTC. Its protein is CASSALFGGANEQFF.

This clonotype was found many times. CDR3 coding DNA: TGTGCCAGCAGCTTAGAAACGACAGCCTTCACCGGGGAGCTGTTTTTT. It encodes CASSLETTAFTGELFF. The chain carries TRBV7-6 and TRBJ2-2, with D perhaps TRBD1 (5 bases). This CDR3 is built from 16 residues. Trimming stripped 1 base from V and 4 bases from J, with 13 bases between. The V gene's germline CDR1 is SGHVS and CDR2 FNYEAQ.

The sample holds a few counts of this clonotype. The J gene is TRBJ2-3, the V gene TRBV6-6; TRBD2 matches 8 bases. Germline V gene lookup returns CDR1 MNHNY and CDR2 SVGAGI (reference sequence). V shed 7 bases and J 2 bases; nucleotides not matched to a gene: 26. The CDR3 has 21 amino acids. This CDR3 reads CASIPTPREGPWSGHTDTQYF. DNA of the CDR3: TGTGCCAGCATCCCCACCCCCCGGGAGGGCCCTTGGAGTGGGCACACAGATACGCAGTATTTT.

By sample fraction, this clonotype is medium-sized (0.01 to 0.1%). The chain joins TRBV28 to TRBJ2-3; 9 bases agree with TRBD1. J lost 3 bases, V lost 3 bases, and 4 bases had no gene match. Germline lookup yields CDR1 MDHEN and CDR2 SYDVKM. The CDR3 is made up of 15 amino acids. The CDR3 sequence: CASSFWGQGTDTQYF. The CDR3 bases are TGTGCCAGCAGTTTCTGGGGACAGGGAACAGATACGCAGTATTTT.

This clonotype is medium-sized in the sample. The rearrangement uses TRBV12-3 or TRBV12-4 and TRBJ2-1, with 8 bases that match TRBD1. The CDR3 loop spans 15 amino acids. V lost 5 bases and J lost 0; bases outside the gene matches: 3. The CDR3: CASSPTGGSYNEQFF. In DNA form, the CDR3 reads TGTGCCAGCAGTCCCACAGGGGGCTCCTACAATGAGCAGTTCTTC.

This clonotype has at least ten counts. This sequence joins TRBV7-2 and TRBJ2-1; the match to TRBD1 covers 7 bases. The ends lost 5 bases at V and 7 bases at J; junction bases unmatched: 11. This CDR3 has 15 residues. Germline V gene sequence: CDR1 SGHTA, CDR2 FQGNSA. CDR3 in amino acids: CASSPRTGLGNEQFF. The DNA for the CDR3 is TGTGCCAGCAGCCCCCGGACAGGCCTGGGGAATGAGCAGTTCTTC.

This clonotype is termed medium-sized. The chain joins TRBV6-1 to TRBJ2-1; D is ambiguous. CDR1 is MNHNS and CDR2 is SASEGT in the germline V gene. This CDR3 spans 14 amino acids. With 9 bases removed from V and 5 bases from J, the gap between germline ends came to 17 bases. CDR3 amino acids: CASAPARAHNEQFF. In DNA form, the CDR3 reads TGTGCCAGTGCCCCTGCTAGGGCCCACAATGAGCAGTTCTTC.

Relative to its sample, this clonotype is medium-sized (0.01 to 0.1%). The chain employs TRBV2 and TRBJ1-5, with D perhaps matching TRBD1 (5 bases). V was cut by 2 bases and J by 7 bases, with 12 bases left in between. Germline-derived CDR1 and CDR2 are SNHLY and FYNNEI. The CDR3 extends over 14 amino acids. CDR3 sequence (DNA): TGTGCCAGCAGTGAATCGGGGGGTGCACAGCCCCAGCATTTT. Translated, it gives CASSESGGAQPQHF. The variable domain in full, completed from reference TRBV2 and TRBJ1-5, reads EPEVTQTPSHQVTQMGQEVILRCVPISNHLYFYWYRQILGQKVEFLVSFYNNEISEKSEIFDDQFSVERPDGSNFTLKIRSTKLEDSAMYFCASSESGGAQPQHFGDGTRLSIL.

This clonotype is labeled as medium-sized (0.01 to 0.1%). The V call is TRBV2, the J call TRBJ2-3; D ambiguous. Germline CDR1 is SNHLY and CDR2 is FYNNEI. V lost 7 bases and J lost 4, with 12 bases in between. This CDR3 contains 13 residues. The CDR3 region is CASKTGVADTQYF. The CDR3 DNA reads TGTGCCAGCAAAACGGGTGTCGCAGATACGCAGTATTTT.

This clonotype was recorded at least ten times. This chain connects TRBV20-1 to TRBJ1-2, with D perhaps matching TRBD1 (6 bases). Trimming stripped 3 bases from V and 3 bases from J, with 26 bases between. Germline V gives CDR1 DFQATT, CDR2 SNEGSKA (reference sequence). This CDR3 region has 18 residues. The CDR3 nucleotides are TGCAGTGCTAGCTCACATGGAGCGGTTAGACAGGCCTACTATGGCTACACCTTC. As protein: CSASSHGAVRQAYYGYTF.

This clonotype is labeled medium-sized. This CDR3 reads CASSPRNTEAFF. The CDR3 DNA sequence: TGTGCCAGCTCACCACGAAACACTGAAGCTTTCTTT. V usage is TRBV18 and J usage is TRBJ1-1; D is unclear. Germline V gene sequence: CDR1 KGHSH, CDR2 LQKENI. The V and J ends lost 1 base and 2 bases respectively, with 2 bases between them. CDR3 length equals 12 residues.

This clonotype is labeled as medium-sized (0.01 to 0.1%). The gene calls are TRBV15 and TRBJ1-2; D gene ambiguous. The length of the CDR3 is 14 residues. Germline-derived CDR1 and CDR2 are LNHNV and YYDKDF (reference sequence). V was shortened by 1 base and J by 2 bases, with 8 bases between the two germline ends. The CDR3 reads CATSRGRENYGYTF. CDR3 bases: TGTGCCACCAGCAGAGGAAGGGAAAACTATGGCTACACCTTC.